Listed below are T cell receptor beta chains from one sample, sequenced in a study of blood T cell repertoires in COVID-19. Profiled with immunoSEQ multiplex PCR; TCRdb holds only in-frame clones, not every one. This sample yields almost 400,000 clones, of which approximately 87% are seen a single time; about 2.1% belongs to the top ten. Sequenced sample: peripheral blood. The source of these receptors is a woman aged 60-75 years with COVID-19, enrolled during active disease. CDR3s include the opening cysteine and the closing phenylalanine or tryptophan. Each record gives: V gene, clone size, J gene, D gene, CDR3 DNA, CDR3 protein. A D gene is named only where the DNA matches it firmly. A row's size may be missing; if present it is once, few, many or a size class.

>TRBV6-1|.|TRBJ2-1|.
TGTGCCAGCAGTGAAGTCCCAGGGGCGAACTACAATGAGCAGTTCTTC
CASSEVPGANYNEQFF
>TRBV5-1|.|TRBJ1-4|TRBD1
TGCGCCAGCAGCACGGGACAGGGGATAGAAAAACTGTTTTTT
CASSTGQGIEKLFF
>TRBV7-8|.|TRBJ1-1|.
TGTGCCAGCAGCCACCCGACAGGACCCAACACTGAAGCTTTCTTT
CASSHPTGPNTEAFF
>TRBV19|once|TRBJ2-3|.
TGTGCCAGTAGTGGAAGCGGGTCAGGGACAGATACGCAGTATTTT
CASSGSGSGTDTQYF
>TRBV5-1|.|TRBJ1-4|.
TGCGCCAGCAGCTTAGAGGTGGAAGGCGAAAAACTGTTTTTT
CASSLEVEGEKLFF
>TRBV2|.|TRBJ1-2|.
TGTGCCAGCAGCCCGACAGGCGCCTATGGCTACACCTTC
CASSPTGAYGYTF
>TRBV7-9|.|TRBJ2-5|.
TGTGCCAGCAGCTTAGCACCAGGAAGGGAGACCCAGTACTTC
CASSLAPGRETQYF
>TRBV19|once|TRBJ1-2|.
TGTGCCAGTAGTAGGCCTGTCGGGGGGACTAACTATGGCTACACCTTC
CASSRPVGGTNYGYTF
>TRBV7-9|.|TRBJ1-2|.
TGTGCCAGCAGCCGACCCGGGATGTTCAGCGGCTACACCTTC
CASSRPGMFSGYTF
>TRBV5-1|few|TRBJ2-2|.
TGCGCCAGCAGCTTGGTTTCGGGGGGCTACCTAAACACCGGGGAGCTGTTTTTT
CASSLVSGGYLNTGELFF
>TRBV5-5|.|TRBJ1-5|.
TGTGCCAAACCTAAAGGACTCGCAAGCAATCAGCCCCAGCATTTT
CAKPKGLASNQPQHF
>TRBV28|.|TRBJ2-5|.
TGTGCCAGCAGTTTACCCCCCGAATTGGGGCGGGAGACCCAGTACTTC
CASSLPPELGRETQYF
>TRBV6-2/TRBV6-3|few|TRBJ1-1|.
TGTGCCAGCAGTTACGGACAGTTAGGGACTGAAGCTTTCTTT
CASSYGQLGTEAFF
>TRBV18|.|TRBJ1-4|.
TGTGCCAGCTCACCTGGACAGCCTAATGAAAAACTGTTTTTT
CASSPGQPNEKLFF
>TRBV5-1|.|TRBJ1-1|.
TGCGCCAGCAGCTACAAGGGGGGGGATCATACTGAAGCTTTCTTT
CASSYKGGDHTEAFF
>TRBV6-5|.|TRBJ2-2|TRBD1
TGTGCCAGCATGGACAGGGCAACCGGGGAGCTGTTTTTT
CASMDRATGELFF
>TRBV28|once|TRBJ2-5|TRBD1
TGTGCCAGCAGTTTGGGGACAGGCGGTATGGAGACCCAGTACTTC
CASSLGTGGMETQYF
>TRBV9|once|TRBJ2-7|.
TGTGCCAGCAGCCCCCGGTCGTCCTACGAGCAGTACTTC
CASSPRSSYEQYF
>TRBV2|.|TRBJ2-3|TRBD2
TGTGCCAGCAGTCCCGGGACTAACACAGATACGCAGTATTTT
CASSPGTNTDTQYF
>TRBV9|.|TRBJ1-1|.
TGTGCCAGCAGCGTAGTGGGAGGGGCGGGCACTGAAGCTTTCTTT
CASSVVGGAGTEAFF
>TRBV3-1/TRBV3-2|once|TRBJ2-2|.
TGTGCCAGCAGTTCTAAAACTCGGACGGGGACCGGGGAGCTGTTTTTT
CASSSKTRTGTGELFF
>TRBV7-9|few|TRBJ2-3|TRBD2
TGTGCCAGCACCGAGGGGAGCGGGGGTGGTAGCACAGATACGCAGTATTTT
CASTEGSGGGSTDTQYF
>TRBV5-5|.|TRBJ2-1|.
TGTGCCAGCAGCTTGGTCGATGAGCAGTTCTTC
CASSLVDEQFF
>TRBV5-1|.|TRBJ1-1|.
TGCGCCAGCAGCTTGGCGGAGGGGTACACTGAAGCTTTCTTT
CASSLAEGYTEAFF
>TRBV9|few|TRBJ2-7|TRBD1
TGTGCCAGCAGCGTAGGGGACAGGGACTACGAGCAGTACTTC
CASSVGDRDYEQYF
>TRBV5-1|.|TRBJ1-1|TRBD1
TGCGCCAGCAGACCAGGGGGGCCGAACACTGAAGCTTTCTTT
CASRPGGPNTEAFF
>TRBV4-2|.|TRBJ2-7|TRBD1
TGTGCCAGCAGCCAAGAGAGGACAGGGGCCTACGAGCAGTACTTC
CASSQERTGAYEQYF
>TRBV5-6|.|TRBJ1-5|.
TGTGCCAGCAGCTATCAGACAGGACATAGCAATCAGCCCCAGCATTTT
CASSYQTGHSNQPQHF
>TRBV9|.|TRBJ2-1|TRBD2
TGTGCCAGCAGCGTAGACCCAGCGGGGGGTGTCAACAATGAGCAGTTCTTC
CASSVDPAGGVNNEQFF
>TRBV5-4|.|TRBJ1-2|.
TGTGCCAGCAGCTTGTATGGACACTGGTCCGGTGGCTACACCTTC
CASSLYGHWSGGYTF
>TRBV6-1|.|TRBJ1-4|.
TGTGCCAGCAGTGTAGGCAGGTCTGTGACTAATGAAAAACTGTTTTTT
CASSVGRSVTNEKLFF
>TRBV5-1|.|TRBJ2-5|TRBD2
TGCGCCAGCAGCTTTTTGACTAGCGGGGACCAAGAGACCCAGTACTTC
CASSFLTSGDQETQYF
>TRBV6-5|.|TRBJ1-3|.
TGTGCCAGCAGTCAGTTTCTGTCTGGAAACACCATATATTTT
CASSQFLSGNTIYF
>TRBV19|.|TRBJ1-1|.
TGTGCCAGCTCCTGGACACACACTGAAGCTTTCTTT
CASSWTHTEAFF
>TRBV5-1|.|TRBJ1-3|.
TGCGCCAGCAGCTTGGCCTTGGGGGCCTCTGGAAACACCATATATTTT
CASSLALGASGNTIYF
>TRBV7-3|.|TRBJ1-1|TRBD1
TGTGCCAGCAGCGACCGGGACAGGGGCTGGAACACTGAAGCTTTCTTT
CASSDRDRGWNTEAFF
>TRBV6-6|.|TRBJ2-7|TRBD1
TGTGCCAGCAGTTACTCGACAGGGAGCTCCTACGAGCAGTACTTC
CASSYSTGSSYEQYF
>TRBV5-8|.|TRBJ1-2|.
TGTGCCAGCAGCTTGAACGCAGTCTTTGGCTACACCTTC
CASSLNAVFGYTF
>TRBV19|.|TRBJ2-5|.
TGTGCCAGTAGTCCGACTCCCGGGACACAAGAGACCCAGTACTTC
CASSPTPGTQETQYF
>TRBV30|.|TRBJ1-2|.
TGTGCCTGGAGACAGGGTTTCGCGCATGGCTACACCTTC
CAWRQGFAHGYTF
>TRBV7-2|.|TRBJ2-7|TRBD2
TGTGCCAGCAGCTGGTTGGGACTAGCGGGGGGGCAGCAGTACTTC
CASSWLGLAGGQQYF
>TRBV6-5|.|TRBJ2-7|TRBD2
TGTGCCAGCAGCCGGAGCGGGGGTAGCTCCTACGAGCAGTACTTC
CASSRSGGSSYEQYF
>TRBV9|.|TRBJ1-2|.
TGTGCCAGCAGCGTAGGGTTAGGAGCTAACTATGGCTACACCTTC
CASSVGLGANYGYTF
>TRBV4-1|.|TRBJ1-3|.
TGCGCCAGCAGCCAAGAACGGAAGCCACCGAGCGACACCATATATTTT
CASSQERKPPSDTIYF
>TRBV5-1|.|TRBJ2-5|.
TGCGCCAGCAGCTTGTTAACGGACCAAGAGACCCAGTACTTC
CASSLLTDQETQYF
>TRBV28|few|TRBJ1-2|TRBD1
TGTGCCAGCAGTTTAACAGGGGGCGCCTCCCCATATGGCTACACCTTC
CASSLTGGASPYGYTF
>TRBV19|.|TRBJ1-6|.
TGTGCCAGTAGTGTCAGGGGTTTTTCACCCCTCCACTTT
CASSVRGFSPLHF